The T cell receptor beta chain described here comes from a study of T-cell reconstitution after alpha-beta-depleted transplantation in children. The germline V gene encodes CDR1 MNHEY and CDR2 SMNVEV (reference sequence). Trimming removed 4 bases at V and 1 base at J, with 14 bases between. This CDR3 region has 15 residues. Library preparation (for TCRbeta) was performed with unique molecular identifiers. Each CDR3 protein is one row after TCRdb ran MiXCR on the PCR reads. Of just under 350,000 distinct CDR3 sequences in the sample, roughly 15% were seen once. Notes on the study in general: A year post-transplant, T-cell counts and diversity derived mostly from newly produced T cells. Diversity of TCRbeta at day 60 was high in some patients, arising from surviving recipient T cells and thymic progenitors. It was reported that alpha-beta T cells came from several hundred expanded graft clones (about two months after transplant).

Comment on this clonotype: Its antigen is currently unknown.

The receptor was isolated from a male patient between 2 and 15 years old who had a stem cell transplant for acute lymphoblastic leukemia, so the T cells may come from the graft donor. The input for sequencing was PBMCs, mostly from graft donor cells, taken 360 days after TCRalphabeta/CD19-depleted stem cell transplant. The V and J genes are TRBV27 and TRBJ2-7; a weak D match, TRBD1 (6 bases). CDR3 bases: TGTGCCAGCAGTTGGTCTGGGGGCGCATCCTACGAGCAGTACTTC. Its translation is CASSWSGGASYEQYF.